This paragraph covers one TCR beta chain sequence. Its target is not known. Using immunoSEQ multiplex PCR, the repertoire was profiled, and TCRdb retains in-frame clones only, with some absent. The sample shows about 140,000 clones, about nine tenths of them seen only once. This sample is drawn from a study of cytomegalovirus exposure and HLA in healthy donors. About the study: The 120 or so validation repertoires used the same platform as the roughly 620 first-cohort repertoires, a later analysis reported. Study-wide points: Across donors, most TCRs were seen rarely, yet some public ones were widespread. There were about 160 TCR beta chains listed as cytomegalovirus-associated.

Donors came from a validation cohort of 95 to 150 subjects, distinct from the first 666-subject cohort. Sequenced: PBMCs. This clonotype originated in a man aged 18-30 years in good health and CMV-seronegative.

For the CDR3, the DNA is TGTGCCAGCAGTTTGGGGCTAGCGGTCGGAAACACCGGGGAGCTGTTTTTT. As protein: CASSLGLAVGNTGELFF. This chain links TRBV27 with TRBJ2-2; 7 positions match TRBD2. CDR3 length equals 17 residues. The V and J ends lost 3 bases and 2 bases, in that order; junction bases with no gene match: 9. Germline V gene lookup returns CDR1 MNHEY and CDR2 SMNVEV (reference sequence).